This paragraph covers one T cell receptor beta chain sequence. What it recognizes is unknown. Germline V CDR1 and CDR2: MNHEY, SVGAGI. The V end lost 7 bases, the J end lost 1 base, and 13 bases lay between the germline ends. This CDR3 region has 14 residues. This sample was included in a study of long-term antiretroviral therapy in people with HIV. The study, taken as a whole, reports: Upon ART, diversity increased but remained lower than transplant donor controls. Pre-ART expanded TRB clones stayed dominant throughout, though often decreasing after ART.

With survey level as its setting, the immunoSEQ assay was v3.0. What sequencing targeted per sample was about 40,000-55,000 T-cell genomes. Data came from immunoSEQ multiplex PCR; TCRdb stores just in-frame clones and leaves some out. The data contain tens of thousands of clones, roughly 80% of them singletons. The sample was unsorted PBMCs, taken 0.3 years after starting antiretroviral therapy. This clonotype was obtained from a man in his forties with HIV. The chain links TRBV6-5 to TRBJ1-1; D ambiguous. CDR3 sequence reads: CASKNSLGNTEAFF. The CDR3 nucleotides read TGTGCCAGCAAGAACTCACTCGGGAACACTGAAGCTTTCTTT.